A single sample is the source of the 25 T cell receptor beta chains below, sequenced in a study of control samples from healthy donors and cancer patients (dated by TCRdb to about 2020). Receptors were amplified or captured by the immunoSEQ multiplex PCR assay. Held by TCRdb, this immuneACCESS table contains in-frame sequences only and omits some clones. Under half of the omission traces to an unresolved V gene where checked; the cause of the rest is unknown. The sample contains some 120,000 clones, around nine tenths of them found a single time. The top ten clones comprise approximately 2.7% of the sample. Sequencing was performed on blood. Receptor source: a man aged 18 to 35 in good health.

This clone has a handful of counts. The rearrangement links TRBV5-1 to TRBJ2-1; D remains unclear. CDR3 length equals 16 residues. The V end lost 1 base, the J end lost 3 bases, and 14 bases lay between the germline ends. Germline loops: CDR1 SGHRS, CDR2 YFSETQ. This CDR3 reads CASSLTPTGFYNEQFF. DNA of the CDR3: TGCGCCAGCAGCTTGACTCCCACCGGATTCTACAATGAGCAGTTCTTC.

The V and J genes are TRBV27 and TRBJ1-1; 9 bases line up with TRBD1. V lost 2 bases and J lost 5; bases outside the gene matches: 6. This CDR3 has 15 amino acids. The germline V gene encodes CDR1 MNHEY and CDR2 SMNVEV (reference sequence). CDR3 DNA: TGTGCCAGCAGTTTAGGGGGACAGGGCAGTACTGAAGCTTTCTTT. This codes for CASSLGGQGSTEAFF.

V is TRBV9 and J is TRBJ2-1; TRBD2 agrees at 7 bases. Losses at the gene ends were 0 bases for V and 9 bases for J; bases not matched to a gene: 6. The length of the CDR3 is 14 residues. Germline lookup yields CDR1 SGDLS and CDR2 YYNGEE. The CDR3 loop is CASSVAGRGSEQFF. The CDR3 coding sequence is TGTGCCAGCAGCGTAGCTGGGAGGGGCAGTGAGCAGTTCTTC.

This clone was seen just once. This chain's CDR3 is CATSSPIAKNIQYF. The CDR3 bases are TGTGCCACCAGCAGCCCGATAGCCAAAAACATTCAGTACTTC. The V call is TRBV15, the J call TRBJ2-4, with no clear D. The V and J ends lost 3 bases and 0 bases respectively, with 6 bases between them. CDR3 length equals 14 residues. The V gene's germline CDR1 is LNHNV and CDR2 YYDKDF (reference sequence).

The gene calls are TRBV28 and TRBJ1-5, with no clear D. Germline V lookup: CDR1 MDHEN, CDR2 SYDVKM. CDR3 length: 16 residues. V shed 4 bases and J shed 0 bases, with 13 bases lying between them. CDR3 protein: CASSSSFGSSNQPQHF. DNA of the CDR3: TGTGCCAGCAGTTCCTCCTTTGGGAGTAGCAATCAGCCCCAGCATTTT. Variable domain in full (rest from reference TRBV28 and TRBJ1-5): DVKVTQSSRYLVKRTGEKVFLECVQDMDHENMFWYRQDPGLGLRLIYFSYDVKMKEKGDIPEGYSVSREKKERFSLILESASTNQTSMYLCASSSSFGSSNQPQHFGDGTRLSIL.

The rearrangement uses TRBV7-8 and TRBJ1-1; the D gene is possibly TRBD1 (5 bases). The V end was cut by 3 bases, the J end by 7 bases, with 15 bases between. The CDR3 is 14 amino acids. Germline lookup yields CDR1 SGHVS and CDR2 FQNEAQ. This CDR3 reads CASSFNNRDGEAFF. CDR3 coding DNA: TGTGCCAGCAGCTTTAATAACCGGGACGGTGAAGCTTTCTTT.

V and J are TRBV27 and TRBJ1-6; D is unclear. With 6 bases removed from V and 10 bases from J, the gap between germline ends came to 13 bases. Germline CDR1 MNHEY, CDR2 SMNVEV (reference sequence). CDR3 length: 13 amino acids. As DNA, the CDR3 is TGTGCCAGCAGCCCACAAAGGGAATCACCCCTCCACTTT. Translated, it gives CASSPQRESPLHF.

The V call is TRBV30, the J call TRBJ1-1; TRBD1 is a possible D gene (5 bases). The CDR3 covers 13 residues. Trimming shortened V by 3 bases and J by 5 bases, and 13 bases separated the two germline ends. From germline, CDR1 is GTSNPN and CDR2 SVGIG (reference sequence). CDR3 sequence (DNA): TGTGCCTGGAGCGGGGCCCTGGGGACTGAAGCTTTCTTT. It codes for CAWSGALGTEAFF.

The J gene is TRBJ2-7, the V gene TRBV11-2; perhaps TRBD2 as D (6 bases). V was trimmed by 1 base and J by 5 bases, leaving 12 bases between them. This CDR3 region has 14 residues. Looked up from germline, CDR1 is SGHAT and CDR2 is FQNNGV. CDR3 loop: CASSLGLGRNEQYV. CDR3 in DNA: TGTGCCAGCAGCTTAGGGTTAGGGAGGAACGAGCAGTACGTC.

The gene calls are TRBV3-1 (or the pseudogene TRBV3-2) and TRBJ1-1; 7 nucleotides match TRBD1. The CDR3 covers 15 residues. Per the germline V gene, CDR1 is LGHDT and CDR2 is YNNKEL (reference sequence). With 4 bases clipped from V and 1 base from J, the junction kept 6 bases outside the gene matches. CDR3 nucleotide sequence: TGTGCCAGCAGCCCAACAGGGGCTCCGAACACTGAAGCTTTCTTT. Translating it yields CASSPTGAPNTEAFF.

The gene calls are TRBV5-1 and TRBJ2-2; weak D call: TRBD1 (5 bases). V lost 4 bases to trimming and J lost 5 bases, with 9 bases between them. The CDR3 runs to 13 residues. CDR1 is SGHRS and CDR2 is YFSETQ in the germline V gene. In DNA, the CDR3 is TGCGCCAGCAGCCCCGACAGTACCGGGGAGCTGTTTTTT. It encodes CASSPDSTGELFF.

The CDR3 DNA is TGTGCCAGCAGCCGACACCGGGACGGCGACTCTGGGGCCAACGTCCTGACTTTC. Protein sequence: CASSRHRDGDSGANVLTF. The chain combines TRBV3-1 (or the pseudogene TRBV3-2) with TRBJ2-6; D tentatively fits TRBD1 or TRBD2 (5 bases each). V was cut by 4 bases and J by 0 bases, with 16 bases left in between. The CDR3 consists of 18 residues. Germline CDR1 and CDR2: LGHDT and YNNKEL (reference sequence).

The V gene is TRBV6-5, the J gene TRBJ2-1; 7 bases are a match to TRBD1. The length of the CDR3 is 12 residues. The germline V gene has CDR1 MNHEY and CDR2 SVGAGI. V lost 8 bases to trimming and J lost 14 bases; unmatched junction nucleotides: 12. For the CDR3, the DNA is TGTGCCAGCCGTTGGGGGAACAGGGGTGAGTTCTTC. Translated, it gives CASRWGNRGEFF.

The chain uses TRBV28 and TRBJ2-2, with D perhaps matching TRBD2 (6 bases). CDR3 length: 15 residues. Trimming removed 5 bases at V and 4 bases at J, with 14 bases between. Germline V gene sequence: CDR1 MDHEN, CDR2 SYDVKM. Here the CDR3 reads CASSPGTPSTGELFF. CDR3 coding DNA: TGTGCCAGCAGTCCCGGGACTCCCTCCACCGGGGAGCTGTTTTTT.

The rearrangement joins TRBV30 to TRBJ2-3; 8 bases map to TRBD2. The CDR3 runs 16 residues. From germline, CDR1 is GTSNPN and CDR2 SVGIG (reference sequence). The V segment lost 0 bases and the J segment 5 bases; nucleotides outside the gene matches: 10. In DNA, the CDR3 is TGTGCCTGGAGTGTACCTCGCGCGGGGGGTGGAGATACGCAGTATTTT. Encoded protein: CAWSVPRAGGGDTQYF.

CDR3 sequence (DNA): TGTGCCAGTAGGGTCGGCTATTCCTCCGACAGTAATGAAAAACTGTTTTTT. It encodes CASRVGYSSDSNEKLFF. The rearrangement joins TRBV19 to TRBJ1-4; tentatively, D is TRBD1 (5 bases). Germline CDR1 and CDR2: LNHDA and SQIVND (reference sequence). This CDR3 is built from 17 residues. The V gene lost 6 bases and the J gene lost 4 bases, with 21 bases spanning the gap.

The rearrangement joins TRBV4-2 to TRBJ2-5; 9 nucleotides align to TRBD2. This CDR3 is 17 amino acids long. Germline loops: CDR1 LGHNA, CDR2 YNFKEQ. Trimming at V came to 0 bases and at J to 4 bases, leaving 9 bases not matched to a gene. As DNA, the CDR3 is TGTGCCAGCAGCCAAGACGGAGCGGGGGGCCGGGGAGAGACCCAGTACTTC. This codes for CASSQDGAGGRGETQYF.

The chain recombines TRBV5-5 with TRBJ1-1, with a tentative D call TRBD1 (5 bases). V lost 4 bases and J 3 bases, leaving 13 bases between the germline ends. From germline, CDR1 is SGHKS and CDR2 YYEKEE (reference sequence). The CDR3 runs 14 residues. For the CDR3, the DNA is TGTGCCAGCAGCACGTATCAGGGTTACACTGAAGCTTTCTTT. It encodes CASSTYQGYTEAFF. Drawing the rest from reference TRBV5-5 and TRBJ1-1, the complete variable domain is DAGVTQSPTHLIKTRGQQVTLRCSPISGHKSVSWYQQVLGQGPQFIFQYYEKEERGRGNFPDRFSARQFPNYSSELNVNALLLGDSALYLCASSTYQGYTEAFFGQGTRLTVV.

This chain links TRBV5-1 with TRBJ1-1; the match to TRBD1 covers 8 bases. The ends lost 4 bases at V and 5 bases at J; junction bases unmatched: 7. The CDR3 covers 14 residues. CDR1 and CDR2 from the germline V gene are SGHRS and YFSETQ. Here the CDR3 reads CASSQSGGLTEAFF. CDR3 bases: TGCGCCAGCAGCCAATCAGGGGGCCTTACTGAAGCTTTCTTT.

The chain joins TRBV11-3 to TRBJ2-3; the match to TRBD2 covers 9 bases. Germline V gene lookup returns CDR1 SGHNT and CDR2 YENEEA. V was clipped by 2 bases and J by 4 bases; unmatched bases: 10. CDR3 size: 17 residues. In DNA, the CDR3 is TGTGCCAGCAGCTTAAGCCGATCTAGCGGGAAGTCAGATACGCAGTATTTT. This encodes CASSLSRSSGKSDTQYF. Drawing the rest from reference TRBV11-3 and TRBJ2-3, the complete variable domain is EAGVVQSPRYKIIEKKQPVAFWCNPISGHNTLYWYLQNLGQGPELLIRYENEEAVDDSQLPKDRFSAERLKGVDSTLKIQPAELGDSAVYLCASSLSRSSGKSDTQYFGPGTRLTVL.

This chain joins TRBV7-8 and TRBJ1-3, with D perhaps TRBD1 (5 bases). V was trimmed by 1 base and J by 2 bases, leaving 9 bases between them. CDR1 SGHVS and CDR2 FQNEAQ come from the germline V gene. The CDR3 is 15 amino acids. The CDR3 coding sequence is TGTGCCAGCAGCTTAGTTTCAGGGACTGGAAACACCATATATTTT. Translating gives CASSLVSGTGNTIYF.

V gene TRBV2 combines with J gene TRBJ2-4; TRBD1 is a possible D gene (5 bases). CDR1 is SNHLY, CDR2 FYNNEI, per germline. V was cut by 5 bases and J by 2 bases, with 13 bases left in between. CDR3 size: 15 residues. In DNA, the CDR3 is TGTGCCAGCAGTCCCGGGCAGGGTACCAAAAACATTCAGTACTTC. Its translation is CASSPGQGTKNIQYF.

This clone was observed a single time. This chain joins TRBV5-6 and TRBJ2-7; D not certain. The V gene lost 0 bases and the J gene lost 7 bases, with 8 bases spanning the gap. There are 12 residues in the CDR3. From germline, CDR1 is SGHDT and CDR2 YYEEEE. CDR3 loop: CASSLAAAEQYF. The CDR3 region has the DNA TGTGCCAGCAGCTTGGCCGCGGCAGAGCAGTACTTC.

The chain uses TRBV29-1 and TRBJ2-5; 7 nucleotides align to TRBD1. The CDR3 has 13 amino acids. Losses at the gene ends were 7 bases for V and 7 bases for J; bases not matched to a gene: 12. Germline CDR1 SQVTM, CDR2 ANQGSEA. CDR3 sequence: CSADGTAGPTQYF. The CDR3 DNA follows: TGCAGCGCCGACGGGACAGCCGGCCCGACCCAGTACTTC. Combining the CDR3 with reference TRBV29-1 and TRBJ2-5 gives the whole variable domain SAVISQKPSRDICQRGTSLTIQCQVDSQVTMMFWYRQQPGQSLTLIATANQGSEATYESGFVIDKFPISRPNLTFSTLTVSNMSPEDSSIYLCSADGTAGPTQYFGPGTRLLVL.

The V and J genes are TRBV7-6 and TRBJ2-1; 9 bases match TRBD2. CDR1 is SGHVS, CDR2 FNYEAQ, per germline. With 3 bases clipped from V and 4 bases from J, the junction kept 7 bases outside the gene matches. CDR3 length: 16 residues. DNA for the CDR3: TGTGCCAGCAGCTTGGATAGCGGGGGAGGATACAATGAGCAGTTCTTC. Its translation: CASSLDSGGGYNEQFF.